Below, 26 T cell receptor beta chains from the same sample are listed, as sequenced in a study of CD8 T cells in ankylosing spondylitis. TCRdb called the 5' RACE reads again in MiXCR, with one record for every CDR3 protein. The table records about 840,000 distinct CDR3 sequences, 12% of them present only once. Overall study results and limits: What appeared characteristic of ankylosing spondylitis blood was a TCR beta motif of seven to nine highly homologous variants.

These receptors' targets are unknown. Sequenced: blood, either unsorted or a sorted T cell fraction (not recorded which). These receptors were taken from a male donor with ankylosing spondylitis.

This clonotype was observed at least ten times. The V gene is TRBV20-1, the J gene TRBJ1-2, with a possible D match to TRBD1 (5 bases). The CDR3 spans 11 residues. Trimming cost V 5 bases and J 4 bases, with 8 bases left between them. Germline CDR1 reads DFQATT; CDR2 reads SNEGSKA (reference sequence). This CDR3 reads CSAGTVYGYTF. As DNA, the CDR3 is TGCAGTGCTGGGACGGTCTATGGCTACACCTTC.

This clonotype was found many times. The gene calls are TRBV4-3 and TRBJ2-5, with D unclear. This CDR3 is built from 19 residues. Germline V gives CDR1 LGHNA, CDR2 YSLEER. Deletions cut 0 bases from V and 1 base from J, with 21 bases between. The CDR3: CASSQDTNTGTEIQETQYF. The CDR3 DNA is TGCGCCAGCAGCCAAGACACGAATACCGGAACAGAGATCCAAGAGACCCAGTACTTC.

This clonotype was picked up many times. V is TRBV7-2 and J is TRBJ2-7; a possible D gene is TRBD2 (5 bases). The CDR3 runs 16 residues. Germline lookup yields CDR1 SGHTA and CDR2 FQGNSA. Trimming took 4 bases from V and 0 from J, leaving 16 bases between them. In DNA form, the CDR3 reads TGTGCCAGCAGCTCCCCTCTAGCCCACCACTCCTACGAGCAGTACTTC. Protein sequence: CASSSPLAHHSYEQYF.

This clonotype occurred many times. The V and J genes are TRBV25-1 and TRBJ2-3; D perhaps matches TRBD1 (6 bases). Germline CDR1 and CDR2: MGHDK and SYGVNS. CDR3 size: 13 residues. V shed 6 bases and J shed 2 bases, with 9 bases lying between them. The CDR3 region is CASSRQDTDTQYF. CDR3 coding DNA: TGTGCCAGCAGCCGACAGGACACAGATACGCAGTATTTT. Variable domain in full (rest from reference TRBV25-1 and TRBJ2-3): EADIYQTPRYLVIGTGKKITLECSQTMGHDKMYWYQQDPGMELHLIHYSYGVNSTEKGDLSSESTVSRIRTEHFPLTLESARPSHTSQYLCASSRQDTDTQYFGPGTRLTVL.

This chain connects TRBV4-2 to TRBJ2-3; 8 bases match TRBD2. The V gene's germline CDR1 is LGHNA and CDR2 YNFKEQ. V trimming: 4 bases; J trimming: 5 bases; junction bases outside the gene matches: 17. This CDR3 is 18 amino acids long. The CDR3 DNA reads TGTGCCAGCAGCCTTGGGATAGCTAGCGGGCAGGGTGGAGATACGCAGTATTTT. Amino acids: CASSLGIASGQGGDTQYF.

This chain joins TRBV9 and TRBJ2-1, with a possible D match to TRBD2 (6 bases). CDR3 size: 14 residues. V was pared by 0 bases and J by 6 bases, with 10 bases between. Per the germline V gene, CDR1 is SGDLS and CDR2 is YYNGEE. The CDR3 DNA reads TGTGCCAGCAGCGTAGCCCCCGGGAGCAATGAGCAGTTCTTC. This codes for CASSVAPGSNEQFF.

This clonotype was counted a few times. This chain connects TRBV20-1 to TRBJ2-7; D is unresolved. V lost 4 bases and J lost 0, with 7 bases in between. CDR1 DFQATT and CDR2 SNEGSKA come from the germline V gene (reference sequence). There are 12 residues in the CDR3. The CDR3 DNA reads TGCAGTGCTATTTTTGGCTCCTACGAGCAGTACTTC. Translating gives CSAIFGSYEQYF.

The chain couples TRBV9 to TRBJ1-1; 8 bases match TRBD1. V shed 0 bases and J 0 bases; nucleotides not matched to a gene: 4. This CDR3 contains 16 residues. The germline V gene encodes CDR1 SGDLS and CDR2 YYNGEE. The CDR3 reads CASSVATGVMNTEAFF. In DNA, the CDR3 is TGTGCCAGCAGCGTAGCGACAGGGGTTATGAACACTGAAGCTTTCTTT.

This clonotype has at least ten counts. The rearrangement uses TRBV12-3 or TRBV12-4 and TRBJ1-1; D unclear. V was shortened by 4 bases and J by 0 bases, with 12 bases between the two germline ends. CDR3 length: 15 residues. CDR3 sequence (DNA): TGTGCCAGCAGTTGGGGAAGGGAGGTGAACACTGAAGCTTTCTTT. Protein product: CASSWGREVNTEAFF.

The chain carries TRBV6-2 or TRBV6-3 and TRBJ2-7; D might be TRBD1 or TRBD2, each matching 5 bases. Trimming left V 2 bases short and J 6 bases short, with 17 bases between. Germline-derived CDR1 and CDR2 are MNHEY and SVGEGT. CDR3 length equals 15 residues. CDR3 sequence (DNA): TGTGCCAGCAGTTACGTGGGAGACGGGGCTTCCGAGCAGTACTTC. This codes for CASSYVGDGASEQYF.

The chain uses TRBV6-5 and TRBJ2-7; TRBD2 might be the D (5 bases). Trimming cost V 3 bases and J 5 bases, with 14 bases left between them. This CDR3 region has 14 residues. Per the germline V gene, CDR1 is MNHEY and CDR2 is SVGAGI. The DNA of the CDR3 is TGTGCCAGCAGTTATTCGACCTCCGGGGACGAGCAGTACTTC. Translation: CASSYSTSGDEQYF.

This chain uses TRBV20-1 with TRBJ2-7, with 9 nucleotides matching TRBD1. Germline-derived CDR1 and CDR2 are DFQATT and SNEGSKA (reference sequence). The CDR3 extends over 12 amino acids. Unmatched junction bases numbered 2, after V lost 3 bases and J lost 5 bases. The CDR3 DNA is TGCAGTGCTAGGGACAGGGGAAACGAGCAGTACTTC. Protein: CSARDRGNEQYF.

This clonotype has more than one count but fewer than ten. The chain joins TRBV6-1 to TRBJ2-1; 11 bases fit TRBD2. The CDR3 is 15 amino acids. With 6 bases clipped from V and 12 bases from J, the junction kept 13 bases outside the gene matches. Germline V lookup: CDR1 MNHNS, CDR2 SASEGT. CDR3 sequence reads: CASSPLAGVRGWQFF. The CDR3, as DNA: TGTGCCAGCAGCCCACTAGCGGGAGTTCGGGGGTGGCAGTTCTTC.

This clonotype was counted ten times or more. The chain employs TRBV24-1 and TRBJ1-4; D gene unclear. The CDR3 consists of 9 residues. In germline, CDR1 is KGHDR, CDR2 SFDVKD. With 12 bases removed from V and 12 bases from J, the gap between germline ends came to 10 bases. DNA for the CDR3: TGTGCCTCCCTTGGGGAACTGTTTTTT. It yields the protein CASLGELFF.

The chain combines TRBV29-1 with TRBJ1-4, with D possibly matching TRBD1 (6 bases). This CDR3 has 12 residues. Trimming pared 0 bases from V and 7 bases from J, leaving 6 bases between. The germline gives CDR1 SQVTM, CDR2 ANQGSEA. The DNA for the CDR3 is TGCAGCGTTGAAGACAGGGGTGAAAAACTGTTTTTT. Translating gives CSVEDRGEKLFF.

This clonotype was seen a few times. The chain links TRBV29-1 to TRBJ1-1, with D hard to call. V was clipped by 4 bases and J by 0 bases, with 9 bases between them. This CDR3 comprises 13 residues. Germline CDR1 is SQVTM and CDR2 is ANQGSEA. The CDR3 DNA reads TGCAGCGTTGGAGGCCCGGTGAACACTGAAGCTTTCTTT. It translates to CSVGGPVNTEAFF.

The CDR3 DNA follows: TGTGCCAGCAGTTACCCACAGGGGGACTATAATTCACCCCTCCACTTT. Protein: CASSYPQGDYNSPLHF. This rearrangement joins TRBV6-5 to TRBJ1-6; TRBD1 matches at 8 bases. Unmatched junction bases numbered 3, after V lost 2 bases and J lost 3 bases. CDR3 length equals 16 residues. The germline gives CDR1 MNHEY, CDR2 SVGAGI.

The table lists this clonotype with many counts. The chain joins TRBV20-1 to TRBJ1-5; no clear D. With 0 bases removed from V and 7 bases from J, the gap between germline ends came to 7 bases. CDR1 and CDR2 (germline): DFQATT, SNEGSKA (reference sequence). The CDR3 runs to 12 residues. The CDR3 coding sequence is TGCAGTGCTAGAGATAGGGCACAGCCCCAGCATTTT. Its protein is CSARDRAQPQHF.

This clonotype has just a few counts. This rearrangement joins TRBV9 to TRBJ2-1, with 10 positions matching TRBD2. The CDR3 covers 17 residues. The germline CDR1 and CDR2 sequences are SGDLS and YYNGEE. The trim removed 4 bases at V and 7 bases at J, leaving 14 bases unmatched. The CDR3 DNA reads TGTGCCAGCAGCCCCTCCACCCCAGCGGGAGGGCCGAATGAGCAGTTCTTC. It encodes CASSPSTPAGGPNEQFF.

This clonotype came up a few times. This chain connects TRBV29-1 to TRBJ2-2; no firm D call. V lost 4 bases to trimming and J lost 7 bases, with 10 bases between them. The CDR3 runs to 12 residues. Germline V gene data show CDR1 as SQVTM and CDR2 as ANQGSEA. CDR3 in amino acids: CSVGDLGGELFF. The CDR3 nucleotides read TGCAGCGTTGGTGATCTGGGCGGGGAGCTGTTTTTT.

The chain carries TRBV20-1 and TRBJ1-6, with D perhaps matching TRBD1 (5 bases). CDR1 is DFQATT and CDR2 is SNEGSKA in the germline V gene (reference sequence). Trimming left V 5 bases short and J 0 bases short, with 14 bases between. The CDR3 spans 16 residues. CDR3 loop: CSAVRQSSSYNSPLHF. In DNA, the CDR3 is TGCAGTGCTGTCCGACAGAGTAGCTCCTATAATTCACCCCTCCACTTT.

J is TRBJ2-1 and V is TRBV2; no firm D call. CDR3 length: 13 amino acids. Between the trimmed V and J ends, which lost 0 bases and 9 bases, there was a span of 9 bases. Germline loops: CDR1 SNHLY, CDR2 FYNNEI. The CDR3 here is CASSEATTGEQFF. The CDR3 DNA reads TGTGCCAGCAGTGAAGCGACGACTGGTGAGCAGTTCTTC.

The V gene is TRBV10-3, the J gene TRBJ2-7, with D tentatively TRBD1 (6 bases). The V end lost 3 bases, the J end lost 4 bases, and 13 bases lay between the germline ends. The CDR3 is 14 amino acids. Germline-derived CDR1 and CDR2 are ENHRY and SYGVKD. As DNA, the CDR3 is TGTGCCATCAGTGACGGGCAGGGGTGGTACGAGCAGTACTTC. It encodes CAISDGQGWYEQYF.

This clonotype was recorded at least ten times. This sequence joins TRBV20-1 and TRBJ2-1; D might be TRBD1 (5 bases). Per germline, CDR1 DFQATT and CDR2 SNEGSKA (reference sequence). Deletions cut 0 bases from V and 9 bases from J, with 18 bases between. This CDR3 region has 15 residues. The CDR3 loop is CSARDFRARTIEQFF. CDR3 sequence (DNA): TGCAGTGCTAGAGATTTTAGGGCCCGGACAATTGAGCAGTTCTTC.

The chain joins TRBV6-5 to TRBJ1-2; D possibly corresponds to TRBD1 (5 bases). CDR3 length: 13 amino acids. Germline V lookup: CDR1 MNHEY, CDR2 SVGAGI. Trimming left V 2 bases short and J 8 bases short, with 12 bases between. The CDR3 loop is CASSYVSGQGYTF. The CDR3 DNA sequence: TGTGCCAGCAGTTACGTGTCAGGGCAAGGCTACACCTTC.

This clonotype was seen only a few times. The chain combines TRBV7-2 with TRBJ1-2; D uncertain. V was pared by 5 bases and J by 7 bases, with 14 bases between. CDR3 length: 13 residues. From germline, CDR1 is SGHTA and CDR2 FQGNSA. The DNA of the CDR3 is TGTGCCAGCAGCCCCTACATAAACGCTGGCTACACCTTC. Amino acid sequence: CASSPYINAGYTF.